This entry lists 15 T cell receptor beta chains sequenced from one sample in a study of cytomegalovirus exposure and HLA in healthy donors. Use of 60 Vbeta and 13 Jbeta primers characterized the PCR. Generated by immunoSEQ multiplex PCR, the TCRdb table keeps only in-frame clones and is missing some. The data show some 80,000 clones, roughly 79% seen once. Sequenced: PBMCs. These TCRs come from a man aged 35 to 55 in good health and CMV-seronegative.

The DNA of the CDR3 is TGTGCCAGTAGTCCGGACAGGGATCAGCCCCAGCATTTT. Translation gives CASSPDRDQPQHF. The chain recombines TRBV19 with TRBJ1-5; 8 bases are a match to TRBD1. CDR1 LNHDA and CDR2 SQIVND come from the germline V gene (reference sequence). The CDR3 has 13 residues. V lost 5 bases to trimming and J lost 5 bases; unmatched junction nucleotides: 2. Full variable domain (outside the CDR3, taken from reference TRBV19 and TRBJ1-5): DGGITQSPKYLFRKEGQNVTLSCEQNLNHDAMYWYRQDPGQGLRLIYYSQIVNDFQKGDIAEGYSVSREKKESFPLTVTSAQKNPTAFYLCASSPDRDQPQHFGDGTRLSIL.

This clone was observed a single time. DNA for the CDR3: TGTGCCATCAGTGACGGGGGTACTTCCTACGAGCAGTACTTC. It codes for CAISDGGTSYEQYF. The chain uses TRBV10-3 and TRBJ2-7; possible D gene TRBD2, 6 bases. The CDR3 is 14 residues long. Looked up from germline, CDR1 is ENHRY and CDR2 is SYGVKD. Deletions cut 3 bases from V and 1 base from J, with 10 bases between.

V gene TRBV15 combines with J gene TRBJ2-7, with D maybe TRBD1 (6 bases). Germline-derived CDR1 and CDR2 are LNHNV and YYDKDF (reference sequence). This CDR3 has 15 amino acids. Trimming pared 0 bases from V and 0 bases from J, leaving 9 bases between. CDR3 bases: TGTGCCACCAGCAGAGAGGAAGGGGGCTCCTACGAGCAGTACTTC. It translates to CATSREEGGSYEQYF. Combining the CDR3 with reference TRBV15 and TRBJ2-7 gives the whole variable domain DAMVIQNPRYQVTQFGKPVTLSCSQTLNHNVMYWYQQKSSQAPKLLFHYYDKDFNNEADTPDNFQSRRPNTSFCFLDIRSPGLGDTAMYLCATSREEGGSYEQYFGPGTRLTVT.

The V gene is TRBV15, the J gene TRBJ2-3, with 12 bases fitting TRBD2. This CDR3 contains 18 residues. V gave up 5 bases and J gave up 5 bases; unmatched junction bases: 14. CDR1 is LNHNV and CDR2 is YYDKDF in the germline V gene (reference sequence). The CDR3 region is CATSGRLAGGVIGDTQYF. The DNA for the CDR3 is TGTGCCACCAGCGGGAGGCTAGCGGGAGGGGTTATTGGAGATACGCAGTATTTT.

V is TRBV7-3 and J is TRBJ2-1, with D possibly matching TRBD1 (6 bases). V was cut by 4 bases and J by 4 bases, with 11 bases left in between. Germline CDR1 reads SGHTA; CDR2 reads FQGTGA. The CDR3 consists of 14 residues. This chain's CDR3 is CASSSPGQYNEQFF. The CDR3 nucleotides are TGTGCCAGCAGCTCCCCGGGACAATACAATGAGCAGTTCTTC.

This chain connects TRBV7-3 to TRBJ2-3, with D perhaps matching TRBD2 (6 bases). This CDR3 has 15 residues. CDR1 is SGHTA and CDR2 is FQGTGA in the germline V gene. Trimming stripped 1 base from V and 0 bases from J, with 8 bases between. As DNA, the CDR3 is TGTGCCAGCAGCTTAAAGCGGGCCAGCACAGATACGCAGTATTTT. Amino acids: CASSLKRASTDTQYF. Looking up the rest from reference TRBV7-3 and TRBJ2-3 gives the full variable domain: GAGVSQTPSNKVTEKGKYVELRCDPISGHTALYWYRQSLGQGPEFLIYFQGTGAADDSGLPNDRFFAVRPEGSVSTLKIQRTERGDSAVYLCASSLKRASTDTQYFGPGTRLTVL.

This chain uses TRBV2 with TRBJ2-7; D might be TRBD1 (5 bases). Trimming removed 4 bases at V and 2 bases at J, with 9 bases between. The CDR3 spans 13 residues. The germline gives CDR1 SNHLY, CDR2 FYNNEI. Written as DNA, the CDR3 is TGTGCCAGCAGTGGCCCGGACACCTACGAGCAGTACTTC. Protein sequence: CASSGPDTYEQYF.

The CDR3 DNA sequence: TGTGCCAGCTCACTAAGGGACAGGGGATCGGGCGGCTACACCTTC. Its translation is CASSLRDRGSGGYTF. The genes are TRBV18 and TRBJ1-2; 10 bases are a match to TRBD1. Trimming removed 4 bases from V and 8 bases from J; junction bases left unmatched: 10. The CDR3 totals 15 residues. The germline V gene has CDR1 KGHSH and CDR2 LQKENI.

With regard to this clone: The junction departs from the called germline gene at one end, perhaps through a read error. CDR3 region: CASSSDSQETQYF. The CDR3 coding sequence is TGTGCTAGCAGCTCGGACAGCCAAGAGACCCAGTACTTC. The chain uses TRBV7-7 and TRBJ2-5, with D possibly being TRBD1 (6 bases). The CDR3 runs 13 residues. The germline V gene has CDR1 SSHAT and CDR2 FNYEAQ (reference sequence).

J is TRBJ1-5 and V is TRBV2, with 8 bases that match TRBD1. The CDR3 contains 14 residues. Looked up from germline, CDR1 is SNHLY and CDR2 is FYNNEI. The V segment lost 6 bases and the J segment 6 bases; nucleotides outside the gene matches: 7. The CDR3 protein is CASRATGVGQPQHF. The DNA for the CDR3 is TGTGCCAGCAGGGCGACAGGGGTAGGTCAGCCCCAGCATTTT.

This clone was observed a handful of times. V is TRBV2 and J is TRBJ2-7, with D uncertain. There are 13 residues in the CDR3. V was shortened by 8 bases and J by 1 base, with 12 bases between the two germline ends. Germline CDR1 SNHLY, CDR2 FYNNEI. The CDR3 sequence: CASQTNPSYEQYF. The CDR3 nucleotides are TGTGCCAGCCAGACAAATCCTTCCTACGAGCAGTACTTC.

This clone showed up just a few times. The chain couples TRBV5-6 to TRBJ2-7; 7 bases agree with TRBD1. Losses at the gene ends were 3 bases for V and 2 bases for J; bases not matched to a gene: 8. Looked up from germline, CDR1 is SGHDT and CDR2 is YYEEEE. The CDR3 covers 15 residues. The CDR3 nucleotides are TGTGCCAGCAGCTCGTTGACAGGGCACCCCTACGAGCAGTACTTC. Translation gives CASSSLTGHPYEQYF.

The V call is TRBV5-1, the J call TRBJ1-2; TRBD1 aligns across 7 bases. J lost 3 bases, V lost 3 bases, and 2 bases had no gene match. From germline, CDR1 is SGHRS and CDR2 YFSETQ. This CDR3 region has 13 residues. CDR3 residues: CASSSGQYYGYTF. CDR3 nucleotides: TGCGCCAGCAGCTCGGGACAGTACTATGGCTACACCTTC.

The gene calls are TRBV5-1 and TRBJ2-7, with D perhaps TRBD1 (6 bases). CDR3 length: 13 amino acids. V was clipped by 3 bases and J by 7 bases, with 14 bases between them. Germline lookup yields CDR1 SGHRS and CDR2 YFSETQ. The CDR3 sequence: CASSSPDRREQYF. The DNA for the CDR3 is TGCGCCAGCAGCTCCCCGGACAGACGGGAGCAGTACTTC. Combining the CDR3 with reference TRBV5-1 and TRBJ2-7 gives the whole variable domain KAGVTQTPRYLIKTRGQQVTLSCSPISGHRSVSWYQQTPGQGLQFLFEYFSETQRNKGNFPGRFSGRQFSNSRSEMNVSTLELGDSALYLCASSSPDRREQYFGPGTRLTVT.

The chain joins TRBV5-1 to TRBJ2-3; TRBD2 is a possible D gene (5 bases). Germline CDR1 reads SGHRS; CDR2 reads YFSETQ. The CDR3 length is 18 residues. V lost 2 bases and J lost 0, with 19 bases in between. The CDR3 reads CASSLGVRGRTSTDTQYF. Written as DNA, the CDR3 is TGCGCCAGCAGCTTAGGTGTCCGGGGTAGGACTAGCACAGATACGCAGTATTTT.